This T cell receptor (beta chain) was identified in a study of T cell repertoires in cytomegalovirus infection. Overall study: Shared public TCR beta signatures pointed to both CMV infection and a matching HLA type. Whole-study results and caveats: It was HLA-C-restricted CMV-specific TCR beta clonotypes that dominated the response ex vivo. Summed frequency of public TCR beta families distinguished CMV carriers with the relevant HLA.

One entry per CDR3 protein, called by TCRdb with MiXCR from the reads. The sample lists 290,000 or so distinct CDR3 sequences, 20% to 30% occurring once. Notes on this clonotype: Its antigen is unknown.

This clonotype originated in a human donor in good health (CMV status not recorded). Some clones in this sample may be carry-over from other donors' samples. Source material: PBMCs.

CDR3 in amino acids: CSAPKTSGSADTQYF. CDR3 bases: TGCAGTGCCCCCAAGACTAGCGGGAGTGCAGATACGCAGTATTTT. V and J are TRBV20-1 and TRBJ2-3; 12 bases fit TRBD2. The V and J ends lost 6 bases and 4 bases, in that order; junction bases with no gene match: 8. Germline CDR1 DFQATT, CDR2 SNEGSKA (reference sequence). The CDR3 extends over 15 amino acids.